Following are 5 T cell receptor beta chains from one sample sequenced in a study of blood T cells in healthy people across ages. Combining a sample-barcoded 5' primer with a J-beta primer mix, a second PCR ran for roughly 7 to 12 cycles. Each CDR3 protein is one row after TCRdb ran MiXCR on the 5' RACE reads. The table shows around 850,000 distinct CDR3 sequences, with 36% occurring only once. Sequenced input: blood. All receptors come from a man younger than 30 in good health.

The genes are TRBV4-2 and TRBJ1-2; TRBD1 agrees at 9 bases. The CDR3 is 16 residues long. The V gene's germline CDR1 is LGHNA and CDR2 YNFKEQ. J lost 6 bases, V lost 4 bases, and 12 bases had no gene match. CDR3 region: CASSPPTGQGPHGYTF. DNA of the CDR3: TGTGCCAGCAGCCCCCCAACCGGACAGGGGCCCCATGGCTACACCTTC.

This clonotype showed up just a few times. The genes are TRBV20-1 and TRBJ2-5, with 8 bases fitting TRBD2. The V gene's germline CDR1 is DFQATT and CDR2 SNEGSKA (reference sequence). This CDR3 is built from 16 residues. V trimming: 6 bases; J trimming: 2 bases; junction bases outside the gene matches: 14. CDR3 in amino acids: CSASRDVSGKQETQYF. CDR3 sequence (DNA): TGCAGTGCATCTCGGGATGTTAGCGGGAAACAAGAGACCCAGTACTTC.

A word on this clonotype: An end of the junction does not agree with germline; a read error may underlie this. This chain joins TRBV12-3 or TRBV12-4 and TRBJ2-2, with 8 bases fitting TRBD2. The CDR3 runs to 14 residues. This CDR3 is CAGSSPGGAGELFF. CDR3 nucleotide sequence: TGTGCCGGCAGTTCACCCGGGGGGGCCGGGGAGCTGTTTTTT.

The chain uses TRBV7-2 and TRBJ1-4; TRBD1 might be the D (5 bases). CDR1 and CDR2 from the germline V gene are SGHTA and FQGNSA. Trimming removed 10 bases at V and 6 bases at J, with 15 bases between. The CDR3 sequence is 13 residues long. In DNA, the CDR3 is TGTGCCATCTCGAAGGGGTTGGATGAAAAACTGTTTTTT. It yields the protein CAISKGLDEKLFF.

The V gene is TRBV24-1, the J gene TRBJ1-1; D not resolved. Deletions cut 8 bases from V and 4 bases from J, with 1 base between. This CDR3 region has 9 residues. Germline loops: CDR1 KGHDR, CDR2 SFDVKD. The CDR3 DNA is TGTGCCACCATCACTGAAGCTTTCTTT. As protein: CATITEAFF.